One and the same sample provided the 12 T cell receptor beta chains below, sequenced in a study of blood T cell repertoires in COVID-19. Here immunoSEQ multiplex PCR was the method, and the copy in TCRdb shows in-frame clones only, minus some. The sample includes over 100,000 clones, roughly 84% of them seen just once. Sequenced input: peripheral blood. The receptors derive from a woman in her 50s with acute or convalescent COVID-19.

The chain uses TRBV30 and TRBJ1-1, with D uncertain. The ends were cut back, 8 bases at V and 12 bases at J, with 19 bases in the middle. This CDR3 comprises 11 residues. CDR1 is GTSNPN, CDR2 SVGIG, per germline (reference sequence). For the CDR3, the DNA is TGTGCCCAATGGGAGGATAGTATATCTTTCTTT. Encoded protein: CAQWEDSISFF.

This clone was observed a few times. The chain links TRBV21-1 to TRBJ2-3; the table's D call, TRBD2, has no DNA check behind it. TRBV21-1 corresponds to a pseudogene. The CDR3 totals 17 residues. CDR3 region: CASSKDLVRGGSDTQYF. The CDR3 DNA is TGTGCCAGCAGCAAAGATTTGGTGCGGGGGGGTTCAGATACGCAGTATTTT.

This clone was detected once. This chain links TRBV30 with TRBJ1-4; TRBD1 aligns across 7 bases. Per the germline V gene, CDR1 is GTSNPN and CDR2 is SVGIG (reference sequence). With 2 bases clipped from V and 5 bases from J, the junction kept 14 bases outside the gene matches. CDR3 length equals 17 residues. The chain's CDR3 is CAWSRNPWTGPNEKLFF. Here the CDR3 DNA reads TGTGCCTGGAGTCGAAACCCTTGGACAGGACCCAATGAAAAACTGTTTTTT.

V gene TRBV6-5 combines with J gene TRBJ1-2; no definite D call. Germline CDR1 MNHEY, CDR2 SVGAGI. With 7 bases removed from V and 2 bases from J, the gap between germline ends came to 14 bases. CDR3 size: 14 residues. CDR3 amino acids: CASKTRRENYGYTF. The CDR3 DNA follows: TGTGCCAGCAAAACTAGACGGGAGAACTATGGCTACACCTTC.

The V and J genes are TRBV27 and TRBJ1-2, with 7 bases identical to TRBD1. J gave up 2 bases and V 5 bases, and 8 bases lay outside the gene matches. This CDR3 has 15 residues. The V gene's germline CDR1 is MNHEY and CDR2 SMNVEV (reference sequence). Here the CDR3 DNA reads TGTGCCAGCAGTCCTTTGGGACAGCTGAACTATGGCTACACCTTC. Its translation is CASSPLGQLNYGYTF.

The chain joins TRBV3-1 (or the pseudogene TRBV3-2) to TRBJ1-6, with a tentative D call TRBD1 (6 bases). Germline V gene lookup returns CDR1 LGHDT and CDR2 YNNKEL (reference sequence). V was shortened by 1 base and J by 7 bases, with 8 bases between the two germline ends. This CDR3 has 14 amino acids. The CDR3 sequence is CASSQGTENSPLHF. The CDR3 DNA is TGTGCCAGCAGCCAAGGGACAGAGAATTCACCCCTCCACTTT.

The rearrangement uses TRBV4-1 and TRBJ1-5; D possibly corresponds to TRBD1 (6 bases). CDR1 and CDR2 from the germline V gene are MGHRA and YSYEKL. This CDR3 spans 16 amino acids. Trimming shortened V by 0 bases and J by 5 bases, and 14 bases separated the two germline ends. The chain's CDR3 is CASSQEPGHPYQPQHF. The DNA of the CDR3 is TGCGCCAGCAGCCAAGAACCGGGACACCCTTATCAGCCCCAGCATTTT.

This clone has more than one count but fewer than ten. As DNA, the CDR3 is TGCGCCAGCAGAGACTGGGACAGGGGAAACACCGGGGAGCTGTTTTTT. This translates into CASRDWDRGNTGELFF. This chain links TRBV4-1 with TRBJ2-2; the match to TRBD1 covers 10 bases. The trim removed 6 bases at V and 2 bases at J, leaving 6 bases unmatched. Germline V gives CDR1 MGHRA, CDR2 YSYEKL. The CDR3 runs 16 residues.

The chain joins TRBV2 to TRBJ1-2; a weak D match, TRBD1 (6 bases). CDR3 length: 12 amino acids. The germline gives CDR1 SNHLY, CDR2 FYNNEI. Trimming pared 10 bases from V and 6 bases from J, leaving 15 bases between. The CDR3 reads CATNRVFDGYTF. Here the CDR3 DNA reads TGTGCCACTAACAGGGTTTTCGATGGCTACACCTTC. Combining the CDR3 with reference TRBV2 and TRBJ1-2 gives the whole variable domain EPEVTQTPSHQVTQMGQEVILRCVPISNHLYFYWYRQILGQKVEFLVSFYNNEISEKSEIFDDQFSVERPDGSNFTLKIRSTKLEDSAMYFCATNRVFDGYTFGSGTRLTVV.

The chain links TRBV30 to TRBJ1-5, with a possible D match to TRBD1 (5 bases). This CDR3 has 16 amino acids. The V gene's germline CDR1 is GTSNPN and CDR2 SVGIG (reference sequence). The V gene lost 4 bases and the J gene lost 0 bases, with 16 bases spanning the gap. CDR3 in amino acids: CAWKPPPQDSNQPQHF. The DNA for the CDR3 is TGTGCCTGGAAGCCCCCGCCACAGGATAGCAATCAGCCCCAGCATTTT.

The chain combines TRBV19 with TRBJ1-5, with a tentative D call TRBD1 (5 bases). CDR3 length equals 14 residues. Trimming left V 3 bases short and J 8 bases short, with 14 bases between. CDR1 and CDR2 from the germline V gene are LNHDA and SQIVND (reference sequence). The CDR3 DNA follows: TGTGCCAGTAGTATCGAATCAGGGTTGAAGCCCCAGCATTTT. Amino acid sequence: CASSIESGLKPQHF.

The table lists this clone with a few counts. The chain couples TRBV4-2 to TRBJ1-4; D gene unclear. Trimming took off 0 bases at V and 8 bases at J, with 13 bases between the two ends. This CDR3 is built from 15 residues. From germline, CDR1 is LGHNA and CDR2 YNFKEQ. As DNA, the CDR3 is TGTGCCAGCAGCCAAGATTCGTCGCACAGAGAAAAACTGTTTTTT. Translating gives CASSQDSSHREKLFF.